These T cell receptor beta chains were read from a single sample in a study of blood T cell repertoires in COVID-19. Libraries were prepared by immunoSEQ multiplex PCR; TCRdb keeps only in-frame clonotypes and omits some of them. The sample yields a few hundred thousand clones, more than 75% seen once. The sequencing sample was made of peripheral blood. The receptor source for this set is a man between 35 and 55 years old who had recovered from COVID-19. Each CDR3 is given with its conserved first and last residue. The D gene is left open where the match is weak. Clone size, where shown, is once, few, many, or a class for clones that have expanded.

>TRBJ2-7|TRBV2|-|-
CASSEAGAGEQYF
TGTGCCAGCAGTGAAGCGGGGGCTGGCGAGCAGTACTTC
>TRBJ2-1|TRBV7-2|few|TRBD2
CASSSGTSGRDSSYNEQFF
TGTGCCAGCAGCTCGGGGACTAGCGGGAGGGATAGCTCCTACAATGAGCAGTTCTTC
>TRBJ1-5|TRBV6-5|-|-
CASSYVSNQPQHF
TGTGCCAGCAGTTACGTAAGCAATCAGCCCCAGCATTTT
>TRBJ2-4|TRBV9|-|TRBD2
CASSVPSGKNIQYF
TGTGCCAGCAGCGTACCTAGCGGCAAAAACATTCAGTACTTC
>TRBJ2-3|TRBV5-1|-|-
CASSFHTRSGTDTQYF
TGCGCCAGCAGCTTCCATACTCGTTCGGGCACAGATACGCAGTATTTT
>TRBJ1-3|TRBV19|-|-
CASSIQGVGNTIYF
TGTGCCAGTAGTATACAGGGTGTCGGAAACACCATATATTTT
>TRBJ1-4|TRBV9|-|TRBD1
CASSDPGTGHTNEKLFF
TGTGCCAGCAGCGACCCCGGGACAGGGCACACTAATGAAAAACTGTTTTTT
>TRBJ2-1|TRBV2|-|TRBD2
CASSEPGLAGLYNEQFF
TGTGCCAGCAGTGAACCCGGACTAGCGGGACTATACAATGAGCAGTTCTTC
>TRBJ2-1|TRBV30|-|-
CAWSPHRGTPYNEQFF
TGTGCCTGGAGTCCTCATCGGGGGACCCCCTACAATGAGCAGTTCTTC
>TRBJ2-3|TRBV19|-|-
CASSWGGTTDTQYF
TGTGCCAGTAGCTGGGGGGGCACCACAGATACGCAGTATTTT
>TRBJ2-1|TRBV3-1/TRBV3-2|-|TRBD2
CASRPSGGVHEQFF
TGTGCCAGCAGGCCGAGCGGGGGGGTTCATGAGCAGTTCTTC
>TRBJ1-1|TRBV5-1|-|-
CASSRPGHRNTEAFF
TGCGCCAGCAGCAGGCCGGGACATAGGAACACTGAAGCTTTCTTT
>TRBJ1-2|TRBV5-4|-|TRBD1
CASSLTGFDYGYTF
TGTGCCAGCAGCCTGACAGGGTTCGACTATGGCTACACCTTC
>TRBJ1-2|TRBV27|-|-
CASSLGQGKGDYGYTF
TGTGCCAGCAGTTTAGGCCAGGGGAAAGGCGACTATGGCTACACCTTC
>TRBJ1-2|TRBV6-2/TRBV6-3|-|-
CASSYAGLNYGYTF
TGTGCCAGCAGTTACGCGGGTCTTAACTATGGCTACACCTTC
>TRBJ1-2|TRBV28|-|-
CASRAMGGYTF
TGTGCCAGCAGGGCGATGGGCGGCTACACCTTC
>TRBJ1-4|TRBV12-3/TRBV12-4|-|-
CASSSGTNEKLFF
TGTGCCAGCAGCTCCGGGACAAATGAAAAACTGTTTTTT
>TRBJ1-5|TRBV27|-|TRBD1
CASSSLGALGQGNQPQHF
TGTGCCAGCAGCTCCCTGGGTGCCTTGGGACAGGGTAATCAGCCCCAGCATTTT
>TRBJ2-7|TRBV7-2|once|TRBD1
CASSSRTGASEQYF
TGTGCCAGCAGCTCCCGGACAGGGGCGAGCGAGCAGTACTTC
>TRBJ1-5|TRBV19|few|-
CASRPAPNRYQPQHF
TGTGCCAGCAGGCCTGCCCCGAACAGATACCAGCCCCAGCATTTT